This T cell receptor beta chain derives from a study of blood T cells in healthy people across ages. General study findings and limits: Diversity of TCR beta per million T cells declined in a roughly linear way with age.

Combining a sample-barcoded 5' primer with a J-beta primer mix, a second PCR ran for about 7 to 12 cycles. The authors tagged each cDNA molecule using a template-switch adaptor with 12 random nucleotides. MiXCR, applied by TCRdb to the 5' RACE reads, yields one record per CDR3 protein. This table holds about 1,000,000 distinct CDR3 sequences, 40% to 55% found once. V was shortened by 0 bases and J by 5 bases, with 13 bases between the two germline ends. CDR1 and CDR2 from the germline V gene are MNHEY and SVGAGI. This CDR3 comprises 15 residues. Note on this clonotype: Its antigen is not identified.

The clonotype was recovered from a woman aged 55-75 years in good health. Sequencing was done on a sample of blood. The chain joins TRBV6-5 to TRBJ2-5, with a tentative D call TRBD2 (5 bases). The DNA of the CDR3 is TGTGCCAGCAGTTACTCGGGTGTGGGAGAGGAGACCCAGTACTTC. It is translated as CASSYSGVGEETQYF.